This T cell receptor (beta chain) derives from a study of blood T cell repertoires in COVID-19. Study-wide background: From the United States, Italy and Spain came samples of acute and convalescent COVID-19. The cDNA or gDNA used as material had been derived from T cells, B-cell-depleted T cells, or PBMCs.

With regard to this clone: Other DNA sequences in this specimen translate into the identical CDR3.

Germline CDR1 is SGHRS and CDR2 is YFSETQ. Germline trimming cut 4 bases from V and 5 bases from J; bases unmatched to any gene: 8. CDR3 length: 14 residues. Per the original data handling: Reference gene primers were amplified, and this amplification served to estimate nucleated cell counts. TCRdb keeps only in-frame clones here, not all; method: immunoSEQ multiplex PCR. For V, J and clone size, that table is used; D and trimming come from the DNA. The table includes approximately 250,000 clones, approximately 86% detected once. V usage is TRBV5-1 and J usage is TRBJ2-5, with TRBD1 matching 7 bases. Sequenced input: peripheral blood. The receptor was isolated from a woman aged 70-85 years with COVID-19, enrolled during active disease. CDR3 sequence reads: CASSPTTGQETQYF. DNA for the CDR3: TGCGCCAGCAGCCCTACGACAGGGCAGGAGACCCAGTACTTC.